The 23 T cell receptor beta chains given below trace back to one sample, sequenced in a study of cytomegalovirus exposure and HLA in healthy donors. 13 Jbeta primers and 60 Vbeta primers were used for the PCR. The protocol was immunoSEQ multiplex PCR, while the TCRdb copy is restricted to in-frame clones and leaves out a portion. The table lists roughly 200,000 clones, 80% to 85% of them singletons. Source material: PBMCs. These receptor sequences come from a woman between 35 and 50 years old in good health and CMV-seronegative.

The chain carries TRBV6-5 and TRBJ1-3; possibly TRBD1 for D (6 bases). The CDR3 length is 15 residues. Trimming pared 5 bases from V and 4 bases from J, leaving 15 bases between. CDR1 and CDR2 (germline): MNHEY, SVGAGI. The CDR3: CASSVDRLTGNTIYF. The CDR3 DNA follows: TGTGCCAGCAGTGTCGACAGGCTCACGGGAAACACCATATATTTT.

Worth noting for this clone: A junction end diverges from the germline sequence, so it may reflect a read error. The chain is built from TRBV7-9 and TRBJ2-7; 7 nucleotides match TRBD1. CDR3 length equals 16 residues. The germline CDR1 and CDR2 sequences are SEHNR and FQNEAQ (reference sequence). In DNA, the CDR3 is TGTTCCAGCAGCCGAGGGTTAAGGGACAGTAGCTTCGAGCAGTACTTC. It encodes CSSSRGLRDSSFEQYF.

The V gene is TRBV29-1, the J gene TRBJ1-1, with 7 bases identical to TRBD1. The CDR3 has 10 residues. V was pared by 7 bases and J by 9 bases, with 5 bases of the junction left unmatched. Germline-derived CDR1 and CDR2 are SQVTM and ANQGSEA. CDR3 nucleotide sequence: TGCAGCGGTTGGACAGGAAAAGCTTTCTTT. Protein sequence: CSGWTGKAFF. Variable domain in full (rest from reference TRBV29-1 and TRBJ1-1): SAVISQKPSRDICQRGTSLTIQCQVDSQVTMMFWYRQQPGQSLTLIATANQGSEATYESGFVIDKFPISRPNLTFSTLTVSNMSPEDSSIYLCSGWTGKAFFGQGTRLTVV.

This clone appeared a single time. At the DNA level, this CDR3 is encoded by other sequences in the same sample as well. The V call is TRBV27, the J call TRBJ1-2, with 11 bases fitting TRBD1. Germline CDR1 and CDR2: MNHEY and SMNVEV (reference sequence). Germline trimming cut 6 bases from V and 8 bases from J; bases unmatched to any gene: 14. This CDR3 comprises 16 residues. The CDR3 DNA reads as TGTGCCAGCAGCCCTGGCGGGACAGGGGGGATTTTCGGCTACACCTTC. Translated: CASSPGGTGGIFGYTF.

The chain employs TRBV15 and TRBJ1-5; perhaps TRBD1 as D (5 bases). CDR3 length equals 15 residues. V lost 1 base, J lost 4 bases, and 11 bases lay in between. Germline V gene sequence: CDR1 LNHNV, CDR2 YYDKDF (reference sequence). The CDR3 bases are TGTGCCACCAGCAGAGGGACAACTCGTAATCAGCCCCAGCATTTT. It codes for CATSRGTTRNQPQHF. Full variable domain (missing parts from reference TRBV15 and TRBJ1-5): DAMVIQNPRYQVTQFGKPVTLSCSQTLNHNVMYWYQQKSSQAPKLLFHYYDKDFNNEADTPDNFQSRRPNTSFCFLDIRSPGLGDTAMYLCATSRGTTRNQPQHFGDGTRLSIL.

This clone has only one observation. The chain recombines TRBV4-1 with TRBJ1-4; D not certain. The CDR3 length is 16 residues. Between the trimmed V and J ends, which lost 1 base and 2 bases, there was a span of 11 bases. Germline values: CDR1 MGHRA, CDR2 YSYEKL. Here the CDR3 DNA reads TGCGCCAGCAGCCAAGCCCGCGGCCCCACTAATGAAAAACTGTTTTTT. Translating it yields CASSQARGPTNEKLFF.

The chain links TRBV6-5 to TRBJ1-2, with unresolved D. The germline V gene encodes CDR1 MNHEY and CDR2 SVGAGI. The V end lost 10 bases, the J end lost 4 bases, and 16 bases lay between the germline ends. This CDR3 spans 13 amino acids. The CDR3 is CATEGPPGYGYTF. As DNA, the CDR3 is TGTGCCACAGAGGGTCCGCCGGGCTATGGCTACACCTTC.

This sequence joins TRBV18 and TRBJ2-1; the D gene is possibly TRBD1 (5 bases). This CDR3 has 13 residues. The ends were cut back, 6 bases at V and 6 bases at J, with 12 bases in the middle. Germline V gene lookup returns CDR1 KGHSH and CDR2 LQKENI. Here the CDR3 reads CASSPSQGNEQFF. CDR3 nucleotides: TGTGCCAGCTCGCCGAGCCAGGGCAATGAGCAGTTCTTC. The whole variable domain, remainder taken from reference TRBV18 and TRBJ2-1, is NAGVMQNPRHLVRRRGQEARLRCSPMKGHSHVYWYRQLPEEGLKFMVYLQKENIIDESGMPKERFSAEFPKEGPSILRIQQVVRGDSAAYFCASSPSQGNEQFFGPGTRLTVL.

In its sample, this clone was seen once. In DNA, the CDR3 is TGTGCCAGTAGTATTGGTGGCAGGGGGGCGTATAGCAATCAGCCCCAGCATTTT. Translating gives CASSIGGRGAYSNQPQHF. The J gene is TRBJ1-5, the V gene TRBV19, with 7 nucleotides matching TRBD1. The CDR3 runs 18 residues. Germline V lookup: CDR1 LNHDA, CDR2 SQIVND (reference sequence). Trimming cost V 3 bases and J 0 bases; bases outside gene matches: 11.

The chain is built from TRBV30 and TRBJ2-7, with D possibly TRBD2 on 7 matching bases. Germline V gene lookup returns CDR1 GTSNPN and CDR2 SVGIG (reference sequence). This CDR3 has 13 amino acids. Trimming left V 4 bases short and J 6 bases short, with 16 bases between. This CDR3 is CAWKKNGGAEQYF. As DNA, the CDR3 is TGTGCCTGGAAAAAAAATGGGGGGGCCGAGCAGTACTTC.

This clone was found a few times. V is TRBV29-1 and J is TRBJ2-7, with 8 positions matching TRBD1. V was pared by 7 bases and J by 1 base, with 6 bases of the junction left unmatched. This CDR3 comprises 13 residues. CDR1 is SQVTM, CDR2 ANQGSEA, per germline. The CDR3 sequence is CSATGGSSYEQYF. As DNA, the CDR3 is TGCAGCGCCACAGGGGGTTCGTCCTACGAGCAGTACTTC.

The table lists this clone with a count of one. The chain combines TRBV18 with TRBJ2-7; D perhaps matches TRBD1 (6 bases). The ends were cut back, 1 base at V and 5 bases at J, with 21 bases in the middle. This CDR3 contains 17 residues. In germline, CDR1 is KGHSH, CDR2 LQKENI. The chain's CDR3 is CASSPLRQGLSTHEQYF. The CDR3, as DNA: TGTGCCAGCTCACCACTAAGGCAGGGGCTTTCGACCCACGAGCAGTACTTC.

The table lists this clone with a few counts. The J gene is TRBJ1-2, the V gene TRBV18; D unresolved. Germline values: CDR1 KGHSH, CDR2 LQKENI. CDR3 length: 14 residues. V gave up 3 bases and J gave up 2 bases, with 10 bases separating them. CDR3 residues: CASSPYEGNYGYTF. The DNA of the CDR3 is TGTGCCAGCTCACCCTATGAGGGCAACTATGGCTACACCTTC.

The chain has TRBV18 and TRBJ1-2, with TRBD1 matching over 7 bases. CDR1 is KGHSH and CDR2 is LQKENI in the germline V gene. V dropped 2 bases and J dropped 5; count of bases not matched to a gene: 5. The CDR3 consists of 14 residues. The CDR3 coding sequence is TGTGCCAGCTCACCAGGGACAGCGATGTATGGCTACACCTTC. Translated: CASSPGTAMYGYTF.

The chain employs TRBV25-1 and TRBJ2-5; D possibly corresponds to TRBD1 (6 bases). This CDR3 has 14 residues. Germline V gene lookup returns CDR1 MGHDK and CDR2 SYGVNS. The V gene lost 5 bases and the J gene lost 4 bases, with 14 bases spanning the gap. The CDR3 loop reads CASSNSQGPETQYF. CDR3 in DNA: TGTGCCAGCAGTAACTCTCAGGGGCCAGAGACCCAGTACTTC. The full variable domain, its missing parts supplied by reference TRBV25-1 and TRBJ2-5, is EADIYQTPRYLVIGTGKKITLECSQTMGHDKMYWYQQDPGMELHLIHYSYGVNSTEKGDLSSESTVSRIRTEHFPLTLESARPSHTSQYLCASSNSQGPETQYFGPGTRLLVL.

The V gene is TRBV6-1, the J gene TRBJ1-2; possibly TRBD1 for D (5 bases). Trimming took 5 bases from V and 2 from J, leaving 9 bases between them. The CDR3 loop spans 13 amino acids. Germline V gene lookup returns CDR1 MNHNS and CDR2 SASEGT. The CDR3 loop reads CASSPGYNYGYTF. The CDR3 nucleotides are TGTGCCAGCAGTCCAGGGTACAACTATGGCTACACCTTC.

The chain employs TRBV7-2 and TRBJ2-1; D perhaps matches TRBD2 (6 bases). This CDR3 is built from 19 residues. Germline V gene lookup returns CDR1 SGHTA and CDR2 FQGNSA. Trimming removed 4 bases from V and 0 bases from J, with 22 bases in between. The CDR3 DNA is TGTGCCAGCAGCTGGGTGGTGGGGGTTAGCGGCAACTCCTACAATGAGCAGTTCTTC. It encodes CASSWVVGVSGNSYNEQFF.

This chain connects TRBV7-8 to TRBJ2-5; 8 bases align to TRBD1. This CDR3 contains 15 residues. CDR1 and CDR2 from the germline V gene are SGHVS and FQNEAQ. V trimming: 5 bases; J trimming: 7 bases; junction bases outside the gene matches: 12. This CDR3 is CASSNRDRGQGTQYF. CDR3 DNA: TGTGCCAGCAGCAACCGAGACAGGGGTCAGGGGACCCAGTACTTC.

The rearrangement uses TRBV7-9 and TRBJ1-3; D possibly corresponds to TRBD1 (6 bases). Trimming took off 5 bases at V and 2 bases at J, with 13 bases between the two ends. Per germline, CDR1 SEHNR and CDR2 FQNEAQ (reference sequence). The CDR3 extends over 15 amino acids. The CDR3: CASSPQQGTGNTIYF. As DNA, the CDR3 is TGTGCCAGCAGCCCTCAACAGGGAACTGGAAACACCATATATTTT.

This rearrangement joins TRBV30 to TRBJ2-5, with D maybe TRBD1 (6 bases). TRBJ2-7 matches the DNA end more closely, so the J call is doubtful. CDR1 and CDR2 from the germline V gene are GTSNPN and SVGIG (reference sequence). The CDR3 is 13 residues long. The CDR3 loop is CAWDVGQRYEQYF. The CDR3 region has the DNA TGTGCCTGGGATGTCGGACAGAGATACGAGCAGTACTTC.

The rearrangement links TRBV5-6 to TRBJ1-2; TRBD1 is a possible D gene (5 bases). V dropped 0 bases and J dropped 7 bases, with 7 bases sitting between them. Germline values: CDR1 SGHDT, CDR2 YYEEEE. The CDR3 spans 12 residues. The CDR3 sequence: CASSLDGGGYTF. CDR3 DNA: TGTGCCAGCAGCTTGGACGGGGGTGGCTACACCTTC.

CDR3 amino acids: CASIQEDGANTGELFF. For the CDR3, the DNA is TGTGCCAGCATCCAGGAGGACGGCGCGAACACCGGGGAGCTGTTTTTT. This chain links TRBV28 with TRBJ2-2; TRBD2 might be the D (5 bases). The CDR3 has 16 residues. The V gene lost 7 bases and the J gene lost 0 bases, with 15 bases spanning the gap. The germline V gene encodes CDR1 MDHEN and CDR2 SYDVKM.

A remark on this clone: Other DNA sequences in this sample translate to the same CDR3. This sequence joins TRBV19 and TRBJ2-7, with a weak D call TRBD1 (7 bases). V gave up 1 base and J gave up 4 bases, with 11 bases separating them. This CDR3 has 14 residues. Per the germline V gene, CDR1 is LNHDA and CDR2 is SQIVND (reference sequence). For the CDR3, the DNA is TGTGCCAGTAGTATAGGCGGGACAGCGTACGAGCAGTACTTC. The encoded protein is CASSIGGTAYEQYF.